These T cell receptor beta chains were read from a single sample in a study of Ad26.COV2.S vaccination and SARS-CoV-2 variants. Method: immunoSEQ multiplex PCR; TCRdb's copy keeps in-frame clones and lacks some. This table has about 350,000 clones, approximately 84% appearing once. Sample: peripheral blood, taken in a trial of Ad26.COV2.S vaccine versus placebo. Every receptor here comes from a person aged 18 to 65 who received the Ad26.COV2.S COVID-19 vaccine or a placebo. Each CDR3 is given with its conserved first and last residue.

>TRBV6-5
CASKRKQNSPLHF
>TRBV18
CASSPRQDQETQYF
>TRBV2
CASSGDLGEQFF
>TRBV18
CASSPTTSNNAGELFF
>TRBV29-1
CSVPGESGELFF
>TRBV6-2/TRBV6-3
CASSWDRGVYQPQHF
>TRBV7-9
CASSLVSSREGDTQYF
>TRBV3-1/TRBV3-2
CASSQPETQYF
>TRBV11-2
CASSFSPSGAPYEQYF
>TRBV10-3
CAISANEDTSGNREQYF
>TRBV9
CASSVGGGKAYNEQFF
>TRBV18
CASRTSGGKETQYF
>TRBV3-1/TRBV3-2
CASSHSGTENTEAFF
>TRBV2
CASRDPGQSYEKLFF
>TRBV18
CASSPMTGVLAKNIQYF
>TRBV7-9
CASRSDTTGELFF
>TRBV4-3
CASSQSDGHSYEQYF
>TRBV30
CAWIRGDRASTDTQYF